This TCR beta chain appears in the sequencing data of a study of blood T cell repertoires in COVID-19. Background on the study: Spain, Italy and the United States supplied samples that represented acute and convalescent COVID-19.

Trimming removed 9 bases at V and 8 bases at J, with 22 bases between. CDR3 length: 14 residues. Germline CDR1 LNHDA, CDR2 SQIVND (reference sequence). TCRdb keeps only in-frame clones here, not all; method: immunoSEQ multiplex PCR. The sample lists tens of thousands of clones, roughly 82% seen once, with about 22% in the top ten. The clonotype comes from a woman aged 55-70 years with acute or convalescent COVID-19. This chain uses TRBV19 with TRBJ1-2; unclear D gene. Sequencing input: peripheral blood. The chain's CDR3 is CASHMGEGFAGYTF. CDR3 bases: TGTGCCAGCCACATGGGAGAGGGCTTTGCGGGCTACACCTTC.